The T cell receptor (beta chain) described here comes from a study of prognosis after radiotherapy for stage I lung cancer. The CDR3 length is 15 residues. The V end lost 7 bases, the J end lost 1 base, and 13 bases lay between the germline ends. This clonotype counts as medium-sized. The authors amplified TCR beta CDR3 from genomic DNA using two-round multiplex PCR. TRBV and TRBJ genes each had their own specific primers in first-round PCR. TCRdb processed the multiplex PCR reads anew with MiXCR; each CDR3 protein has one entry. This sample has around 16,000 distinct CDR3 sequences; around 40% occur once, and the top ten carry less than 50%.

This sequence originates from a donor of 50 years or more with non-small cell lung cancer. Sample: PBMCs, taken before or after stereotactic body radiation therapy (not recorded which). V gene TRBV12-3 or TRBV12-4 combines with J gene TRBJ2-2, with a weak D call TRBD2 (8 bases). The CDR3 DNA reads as TGTGCCAGCACCGGGGGGGACAGGAACACCGGGGAGCTGTTTTTT. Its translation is CASTGGDRNTGELFF.